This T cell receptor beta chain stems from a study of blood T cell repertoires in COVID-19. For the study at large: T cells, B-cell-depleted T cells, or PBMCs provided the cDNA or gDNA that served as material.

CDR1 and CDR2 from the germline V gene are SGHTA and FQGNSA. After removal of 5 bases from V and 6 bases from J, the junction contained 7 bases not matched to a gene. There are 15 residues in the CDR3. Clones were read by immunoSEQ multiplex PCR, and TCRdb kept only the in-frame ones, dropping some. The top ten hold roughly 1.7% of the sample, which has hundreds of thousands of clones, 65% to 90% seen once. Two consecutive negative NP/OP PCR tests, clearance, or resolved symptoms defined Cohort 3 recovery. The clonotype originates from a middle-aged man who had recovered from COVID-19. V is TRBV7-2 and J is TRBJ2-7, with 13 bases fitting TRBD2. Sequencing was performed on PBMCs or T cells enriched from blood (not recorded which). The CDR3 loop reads CASSLGLAGEVEQYF. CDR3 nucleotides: TGTGCCAGCAGCCTTGGACTAGCGGGAGAGGTCGAGCAGTACTTC.